These 31 T cell receptor beta chains originate from one sample sequenced in a study of blood T cell repertoires in COVID-19 (dated by TCRdb to the early 2020s). The library was made by the immunoSEQ multiplex PCR assay. TCRdb limited this immuneACCESS table to in-frame rearrangements with V and J called. A share of clones is missing; checked studies link under half to unresolved V genes, and the rest is unexplained. Within this sample are roughly 390,000 clones, with 85% of them counted one time only. Around 3.4% of the sample lies in the top ten. Input material: peripheral blood. The receptors stem from a woman aged 18-29 years with acute or convalescent COVID-19.

The chain links TRBV12-3 or TRBV12-4 to TRBJ1-2; no clear D. This CDR3 has 13 residues. Deletions cut 2 bases from V and 7 bases from J, with 11 bases between. CDR3 region: CASSLPQVRGYTF. Written as DNA, the CDR3 is TGTGCCAGCAGTTTACCCCAGGTGCGTGGCTACACCTTC.

CDR3 DNA sequence: TGTGCCAGCAGCGTAGGGATCAGACTTAGCACAGATACGCAGTATTTT. It codes for CASSVGIRLSTDTQYF. The V gene is TRBV9, the J gene TRBJ2-3, with D unresolved. The CDR3 spans 16 residues. Trimming stripped 0 bases from V and 0 bases from J, with 11 bases between. Germline V gene lookup returns CDR1 SGDLS and CDR2 YYNGEE.

The rearrangement uses TRBV6-1 and TRBJ2-2; 16 bases agree with TRBD2. The V gene end was trimmed by 4 bases and the J gene end by 4 bases; junction bases not matched to a gene: 6. The CDR3 has 18 residues. Germline V gives CDR1 MNHNS, CDR2 SASEGT. CDR3 nucleotides: TGTGCCAGCAGTGGGGGACTAGCGGGAGGGCCGGGCACCGGGGAGCTGTTTTTT. Protein sequence: CASSGGLAGGPGTGELFF.

The J gene is TRBJ2-5, the V gene TRBV6-6, with D unresolved. The CDR3 has 16 amino acids. Trimming pared 2 bases from V and 0 bases from J, leaving 13 bases between. Per the germline V gene, CDR1 is MNHNY and CDR2 is SVGAGI (reference sequence). CDR3 in amino acids: CASSYGALKNQETQYF. Here the CDR3 DNA reads TGTGCCAGCAGTTACGGAGCGCTGAAAAACCAAGAGACCCAGTACTTC.

Comments on this clone: The junction differs from germline at one of its ends, possibly a read error. The V gene is TRBV2, the J gene TRBJ1-2; D unresolved. This CDR3 region has 13 residues. Germline V lookup: CDR1 SNHLY, CDR2 FYNNEI. DNA for the CDR3: TGTGCCAGCAGTCAAGCTACAAACTATGGCTACACCTTC. Its translation is CASSQATNYGYTF.

The V gene is TRBV5-1, the J gene TRBJ1-2; 7 nucleotides line up with TRBD1. Trimming removed 4 bases from V and 6 bases from J; junction bases left unmatched: 9. The CDR3 is made up of 14 amino acids. Looked up from germline, CDR1 is SGHRS and CDR2 is YFSETQ. In DNA, the CDR3 is TGCGCCAGCAGCCCTTACGGACAGGAGAATGGCTACACCTTC. Its translation: CASSPYGQENGYTF.

The chain couples TRBV6-6 to TRBJ1-1; 7 bases fit TRBD1. Germline loops: CDR1 MNHNY, CDR2 SVGAGI (reference sequence). The ends lost 4 bases at V and 0 bases at J; junction bases unmatched: 2. CDR3 length equals 14 residues. Here the CDR3 DNA reads TGTGCCAGCAGTTTCAGGGGGATGAACACTGAAGCTTTCTTT. This encodes CASSFRGMNTEAFF.

Worth noting for this clone: The same CDR3 arises from other DNA sequences in this sample as well. This chain uses TRBV30 with TRBJ2-3; a weak D match, TRBD2 (6 bases). CDR1 GTSNPN and CDR2 SVGIG come from the germline V gene (reference sequence). This CDR3 contains 14 residues. The germline V and J ends were trimmed by 0 bases and 1 base, with 8 bases remaining between them. The CDR3 DNA sequence: TGTGCCTGGAGTGTGGAGGGCGGCACAGATACGCAGTATTTT. Translating it yields CAWSVEGGTDTQYF.

This clone was found once. This sequence joins TRBV7-8 and TRBJ2-2; 11 nucleotides line up with TRBD2. CDR1 and CDR2 from the germline V gene are SGHVS and FQNEAQ. CDR3 length: 16 residues. With V trimmed by 3 bases and J by 7 bases, 7 bases remained unmatched. This chain's CDR3 is CASSFSGRAGGGELFF. CDR3 DNA: TGTGCCAGCAGCTTTAGCGGGAGGGCCGGTGGCGGGGAGCTGTTTTTT.

This chain links TRBV6-4 with TRBJ2-1, with 13 bases fitting TRBD2. The J segment lost 5 bases and the V segment lost 3 bases, leaving 1 base of the junction unmatched. Germline CDR1 and CDR2: MRHNA and SNTAGT. The CDR3 runs 15 residues. The CDR3 protein is CASSETSGGHNEQFF. CDR3 DNA: TGTGCCAGCAGTGAGACTAGCGGGGGGCACAATGAGCAGTTCTTC.

The CDR3 loop reads CASSHSSGSSYEQYF. DNA of the CDR3: TGTGCCAGCAGTCACTCTAGCGGGAGCTCCTACGAGCAGTACTTC. The chain links TRBV27 to TRBJ2-7, with 10 nucleotides matching TRBD2. There are 15 residues in the CDR3. Per the germline V gene, CDR1 is MNHEY and CDR2 is SMNVEV (reference sequence). The V gene end was trimmed by 5 bases and the J gene end by 0 bases; junction bases not matched to a gene: 4.

The V and J genes are TRBV6-5 and TRBJ1-1; the D is unclear. Between the trimmed V and J ends, which lost 0 bases and 9 bases, there was a span of 17 bases. Germline V lookup: CDR1 MNHEY, CDR2 SVGAGI. CDR3 length: 15 residues. The CDR3 loop reads CASSYSKAMEQKAFF. DNA of the CDR3: TGTGCCAGCAGTTACTCGAAAGCGATGGAGCAGAAAGCTTTCTTT.

The chain combines TRBV9 with TRBJ1-4; maybe TRBD1 (5 bases). V was clipped by 0 bases and J by 8 bases, with 17 bases between them. The germline CDR1 and CDR2 sequences are SGDLS and YYNGEE. CDR3 length: 16 residues. The CDR3 spells CASSVGGREVGEKLFF. CDR3 in DNA: TGTGCCAGCAGCGTAGGGGGCAGGGAAGTGGGAGAAAAACTGTTTTTT. Drawing the rest from reference TRBV9 and TRBJ1-4, the complete variable domain is DSGVTQTPKHLITATGQRVTLRCSPRSGDLSVYWYQQSLDQGLQFLIQYYNGEERAKGNILERFSAQQFPDLHSELNLSSLELGDSALYFCASSVGGREVGEKLFFGSGTQLSVL.

The V call is TRBV5-1, the J call TRBJ2-3, with D perhaps TRBD1 (5 bases). This CDR3 has 17 amino acids. V was pared by 1 base and J by 3 bases, with 18 bases between. Germline V gene data show CDR1 as SGHRS and CDR2 as YFSETQ. The CDR3 DNA reads TGCGCCAGCAGCTTGCTCGGTCTGGGCAGGGTTACAGATACGCAGTATTTT. Residues: CASSLLGLGRVTDTQYF.

On this clone: This specimen includes other DNA sequences encoding the same CDR3. The chain is built from TRBV28 and TRBJ1-5; D is unclear. This CDR3 has 13 amino acids. V was shortened by 2 bases and J by 1 base, with 3 bases between the two germline ends. Germline-derived CDR1 and CDR2 are MDHEN and SYDVKM. This chain's CDR3 is CASSLGSNQPQHF. The DNA for the CDR3 is TGTGCCAGCAGTTTAGGCAGCAATCAGCCCCAGCATTTT.

This clone was observed a single time. The chain joins TRBV9 to TRBJ1-1; no definite D call. The CDR3 sequence is 13 residues long. V dropped 0 bases and J dropped 6 bases, with 9 bases sitting between them. Germline V gene lookup returns CDR1 SGDLS and CDR2 YYNGEE. The DNA for the CDR3 is TGTGCCAGCAGCGTAGCCGGGAATGCTGAAGCTTTCTTT. This codes for CASSVAGNAEAFF.

The chain combines TRBV7-8 with TRBJ2-2; TRBD2 is a possible D gene (5 bases). With 1 base removed from V and 4 bases from J, the gap between germline ends came to 7 bases. The CDR3 extends over 14 amino acids. In germline, CDR1 is SGHVS, CDR2 FQNEAQ. This CDR3 is CASSLGGPTGELFF. The DNA for the CDR3 is TGTGCCAGCAGCTTAGGCGGGCCCACCGGGGAGCTGTTTTTT.

This chain uses TRBV27 with TRBJ2-7; 9 bases are shared with TRBD1. The CDR3 sequence is 17 residues long. Germline loops: CDR1 MNHEY, CDR2 SMNVEV (reference sequence). V was clipped by 6 bases and J by 2 bases; unmatched bases: 14. The CDR3 region has the DNA TGTGCCAGCAGCCCTATTCATCCGGGACAGGGACCCTACGAGCAGTACTTC. It is translated as CASSPIHPGQGPYEQYF.

The chain is built from TRBV9 and TRBJ2-7; 8 bases are a match to TRBD2. The CDR3 contains 16 residues. Trimming removed 1 base from V and 2 bases from J; junction bases left unmatched: 8. CDR1 and CDR2 from the germline V gene are SGDLS and YYNGEE. The CDR3 reads CASSVQETSGPYEQYF. The CDR3 nucleotides are TGTGCCAGCAGCGTACAAGAAACTAGCGGCCCCTACGAGCAGTACTTC.

The chain joins TRBV19 to TRBJ2-1; D perhaps matches TRBD2 (7 bases). The CDR3 is 15 amino acids. Trimming left V 7 bases short and J 5 bases short, with 18 bases between. Germline lookup yields CDR1 LNHDA and CDR2 SQIVND (reference sequence). CDR3: CASILRGGDNNEQFF. In DNA, the CDR3 is TGTGCCAGTATCCTAAGGGGGGGAGACAACAATGAGCAGTTCTTC.

The rearrangement uses TRBV11-2 and TRBJ2-1, with TRBD2 matching 7 bases. CDR3 size: 14 residues. Germline values: CDR1 SGHAT, CDR2 FQNNGV. Unmatched junction bases numbered 8, after V lost 7 bases and J lost 5 bases. The DNA for the CDR3 is TGTGCCAGCACCGTTGGGGGGGGAAACAATGAGCAGTTCTTC. It specifies CASTVGGGNNEQFF.

V and J are TRBV9 and TRBJ1-3; 7 bases are shared with TRBD1. The CDR3 runs to 14 residues. CDR1 and CDR2 from the germline V gene are SGDLS and YYNGEE. Trimming took 0 bases from V and 9 from J; bases not matched to a gene: 6. Written as DNA, the CDR3 is TGTGCCAGCAGCGTAGACCCAGGGGGTGGCACCATATATTTT. Encoded protein: CASSVDPGGGTIYF.

This chain uses TRBV6-2 or TRBV6-3 with TRBJ2-4; D unresolved. CDR3 size: 15 residues. Trimming stripped 7 bases from V and 0 bases from J, with 13 bases between. Germline V gives CDR1 MNHEY, CDR2 SVGEGT. CDR3 in amino acids: CASIPRRLAKNIQYF. The CDR3 nucleotides are TGTGCCAGCATCCCAAGGCGGCTAGCCAAAAACATTCAGTACTTC.

The V call is TRBV28, the J call TRBJ2-2, with TRBD2 matching over 7 bases. After removal of 8 bases from V and 4 bases from J, the junction contained 7 bases not matched to a gene. The CDR3 is made up of 14 amino acids. Germline values: CDR1 MDHEN, CDR2 SYDVKM. This CDR3 reads CASQGGEGTGELFF. As DNA, the CDR3 is TGTGCCAGCCAGGGAGGGGAAGGCACCGGGGAGCTGTTTTTT.

The chain combines TRBV9 with TRBJ2-7; D might be TRBD1 (6 bases). CDR1 SGDLS and CDR2 YYNGEE come from the germline V gene. V dropped 4 bases and J dropped 7 bases, with 15 bases sitting between them. The CDR3 contains 13 residues. For the CDR3, the DNA is TGTGCCAGCAGCCCAGGGACACTCCTGGAGCAGTACTTC. Translation: CASSPGTLLEQYF.

This chain links TRBV5-4 with TRBJ2-1; 7 nucleotides match TRBD2. Trimming at V came to 4 bases and at J to 4 bases, leaving 8 bases not matched to a gene. Per the germline V gene, CDR1 is SGHNT and CDR2 is YYREEE (reference sequence). The CDR3 is 15 amino acids. CDR3 DNA: TGTGCCAGCAGCACCGGGACTACTCGATACAATGAGCAGTTCTTC. Encoded protein: CASSTGTTRYNEQFF.

This clone was observed a handful of times. J is TRBJ2-1 and V is TRBV19; possible D gene TRBD1, 6 bases. V was cut by 2 bases and J by 7 bases, with 12 bases left in between. The length of the CDR3 is 14 residues. The germline V gene encodes CDR1 LNHDA and CDR2 SQIVND (reference sequence). The CDR3 is CASSIKQGWNEQFF. In DNA, the CDR3 is TGTGCCAGTAGTATAAAACAGGGTTGGAATGAGCAGTTCTTC. Complete variable domain (other parts from reference TRBV19 and TRBJ2-1): DGGITQSPKYLFRKEGQNVTLSCEQNLNHDAMYWYRQDPGQGLRLIYYSQIVNDFQKGDIAEGYSVSREKKESFPLTVTSAQKNPTAFYLCASSIKQGWNEQFFGPGTRLTVL.

J is TRBJ2-3 and V is TRBV4-2; D gene ambiguous. Trimming removed 1 base from V and 5 bases from J, with 7 bases in between. CDR1 is LGHNA and CDR2 is YNFKEQ in the germline V gene. CDR3 length: 13 amino acids. The CDR3 nucleotides are TGTGCCAGCAGCCAAGTCCCGGGAGATACGCAGTATTTT. Translated, it gives CASSQVPGDTQYF.

The chain links TRBV2 to TRBJ2-1; TRBD2 matches 8 bases. V was pared by 7 bases and J by 5 bases, with 4 bases of the junction left unmatched. Germline loops: CDR1 SNHLY, CDR2 FYNNEI. This CDR3 contains 13 residues. The CDR3 DNA reads TGTGCCAGCAAACTAGCGGCCAACAATGAGCAGTTCTTC. Amino acids: CASKLAANNEQFF.

V gene TRBV21-1 combines with J gene TRBJ2-7; the listed D gene, TRBD2, was not tested against the DNA. TRBV21-1 is a pseudogene. CDR3 length: 14 residues. In DNA form, the CDR3 reads TGTGCCAGCAGCAAGGACGGAGGGTCCTACGAGCAGTACTTC. This encodes CASSKDGGSYEQYF.

The rearrangement joins TRBV13 to TRBJ1-6, with 7 bases lining up with TRBD1. CDR3 length equals 16 residues. Looked up from germline, CDR1 is PRHDT and CDR2 is FYEKMQ (reference sequence). J lost 5 bases, V lost 4 bases, and 8 bases had no gene match. CDR3 protein: CASSSKSTGNNSPLHF. In DNA, the CDR3 is TGTGCCAGCAGCTCGAAATCGACAGGGAATAATTCACCCCTCCACTTT.